This T cell receptor (beta chain) appears in the sequencing data of a study of cytomegalovirus exposure and HLA in healthy donors. Study details: An analysis done earlier identified fewer than 140 million unique TCR beta sequences from about 179 million T cells. Study-wide results and limits: Researchers reported from a later analysis that most CMV-associated TCR beta chains appeared HLA-restricted. As was reported, the classifier diagnosed cytomegalovirus status with high specificity and sensitivity. Altogether, 164 TCR beta chains were recorded as cytomegalovirus-associated.

For this clone: Its specificity is unknown.

A multiplex PCR was run with 60 Vbeta primers and 13 Jbeta primers. Clones were read by immunoSEQ multiplex PCR, and TCRdb kept only the in-frame ones, dropping some. The repertoire holds 100,000 to 150,000 clones, with nearly 80% as singletons. Per germline, CDR1 LGHNA and CDR2 YNFKEQ. This CDR3 contains 17 residues. V was pared by 1 base and J by 6 bases, with 19 bases between. This TCR was recovered from a woman between 40 and 50 years old in good health and CMV-seronegative. The chain carries TRBV4-2 and TRBJ2-4; a weak D match, TRBD2 (6 bases). The source material was PBMCs. CDR3 sequence reads: CASSQVVGAGPVNIQYF. CDR3 nucleotide sequence: TGTGCCAGCAGCCAAGTAGTTGGAGCGGGCCCCGTAAACATTCAGTACTTC.